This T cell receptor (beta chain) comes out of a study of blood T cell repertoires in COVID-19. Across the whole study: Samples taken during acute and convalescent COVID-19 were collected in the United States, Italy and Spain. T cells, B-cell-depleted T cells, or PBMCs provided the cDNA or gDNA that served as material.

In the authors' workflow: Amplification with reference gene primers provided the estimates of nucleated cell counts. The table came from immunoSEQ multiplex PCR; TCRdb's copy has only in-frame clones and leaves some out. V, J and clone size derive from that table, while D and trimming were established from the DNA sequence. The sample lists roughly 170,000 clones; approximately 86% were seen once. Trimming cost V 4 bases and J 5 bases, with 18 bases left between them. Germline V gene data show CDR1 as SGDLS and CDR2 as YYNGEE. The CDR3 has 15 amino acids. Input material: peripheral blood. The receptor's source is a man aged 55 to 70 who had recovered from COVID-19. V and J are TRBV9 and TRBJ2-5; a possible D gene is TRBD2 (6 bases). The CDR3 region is CASSLGGRPVETQYF. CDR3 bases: TGTGCCAGCAGCCTGGGGGGACGGCCCGTTGAGACCCAGTACTTC.